Each of the 9 T cell receptor beta chains below was sequenced from the same sample in a study of cytomegalovirus exposure and HLA in healthy donors. The table came from immunoSEQ multiplex PCR; TCRdb's copy has only in-frame clones and leaves some out. This sample carries under 140,000 clones, more than 70% of them seen once, and the ten largest clones take 1.9%. Sequences were obtained from PBMCs. Every receptor here comes from a woman aged 18-29 years in good health and CMV-seronegative.

The CDR3: CASSHKGRPNEKLFF. The CDR3 DNA reads as TGTGCCAGCAGCCATAAGGGGAGGCCTAATGAAAAACTGTTTTTT. J is TRBJ1-4 and V is TRBV16; maybe TRBD1 (5 bases). V dropped 3 bases and J dropped 3 bases, with 11 bases sitting between them. The CDR3 contains 15 residues. Germline loops: CDR1 KGHSY, CDR2 FQNENV. The variable domain in full, with the rest retrieved from reference TRBV16 and TRBJ1-4, is GEEVAQTPKHLVRGEGQKAKLYCAPIKGHSYVFWYQQVLKNEFKFLISFQNENVFDETGMPKERFSAKCLPNSPCSLEIQATKLEDSAVYFCASSHKGRPNEKLFFGSGTQLSVL.

The CDR3 bases are TGCGCCAGCAGCTCCCGGGAGCGGACCCACACTTACGAGCAGTACTTC. As protein: CASSSRERTHTYEQYF. V is TRBV5-1 and J is TRBJ2-7, with TRBD2 as a possible D gene (6 bases). CDR3 size: 16 residues. The germline gives CDR1 SGHRS, CDR2 YFSETQ. Trimming removed 3 bases from V and 4 bases from J, with 20 bases in between.

The chain uses TRBV4-2 and TRBJ2-1, with 9 bases lining up with TRBD2. This CDR3 comprises 16 residues. The germline gives CDR1 LGHNA, CDR2 YNFKEQ. V trimming: 0 bases; J trimming: 3 bases; junction bases outside the gene matches: 3. This chain's CDR3 is CASSQDPSGDYNEQFF. CDR3 nucleotides: TGTGCCAGCAGCCAAGATCCTAGCGGGGACTACAATGAGCAGTTCTTC.

This clone was counted only a few times. The DNA for the CDR3 is TGTGCCAGCAGTCTTCTACCAGGGGGCGGCGAGCAGTACTTC. It codes for CASSLLPGGGEQYF. The rearrangement links TRBV27 to TRBJ2-7; 8 bases fit TRBD1. This CDR3 is 14 amino acids long. In germline, CDR1 is MNHEY, CDR2 SMNVEV (reference sequence). V dropped 5 bases and J dropped 6; count of bases not matched to a gene: 9.

Comment on this clone: An end of the junction does not agree with germline; a read error may underlie this. The chain uses TRBV29-1 and TRBJ2-2; D unresolved. Germline loops: CDR1 SQVTM, CDR2 ANQGSEA. This CDR3 region has 11 residues. CDR3 sequence reads: CSFERRRELFF. Here the CDR3 DNA reads TGCAGCTTTGAACGCAGGAGGGAGCTGTTTTTT.

A word on this clone: The same CDR3 also results from other DNA sequences found in this sample. This chain links TRBV7-9 with TRBJ2-1; no reliable D call. Trimming removed 5 bases from V and 4 bases from J, with 3 bases in between. Germline V gene lookup returns CDR1 SEHNR and CDR2 FQNEAQ (reference sequence). This CDR3 region has 11 residues. The CDR3 nucleotides read TGTGCCAGCAGCCCATACAATGAGCAGTTCTTC. Its protein is CASSPYNEQFF.

V gene TRBV6-5 combines with J gene TRBJ1-2; a weak D match, TRBD1 (6 bases). Trimming shortened V by 5 bases and J by 8 bases, and 21 bases separated the two germline ends. Germline V gene data show CDR1 as MNHEY and CDR2 as SVGAGI. The CDR3 is made up of 15 amino acids. The CDR3, as DNA: TGTGCCAGCAGTCGCGGCAGGGGCGTCGGTGTGGGCTACACCTTC. Amino acid sequence: CASSRGRGVGVGYTF.

The chain couples TRBV28 to TRBJ2-7; TRBD2 matches at 8 bases. The length of the CDR3 is 13 residues. Germline lookup yields CDR1 MDHEN and CDR2 SYDVKM. The ends lost 10 bases at V and 7 bases at J; junction bases unmatched: 12. CDR3 in amino acids: CATYPGGVREQYF. The DNA of the CDR3 is TGTGCCACCTACCCGGGAGGGGTTAGGGAGCAGTACTTC.

V and J are TRBV30 and TRBJ2-3; 11 positions match TRBD1. V gave up 5 bases and J gave up 5 bases; unmatched junction bases: 3. The CDR3 consists of 13 residues. CDR1 GTSNPN and CDR2 SVGIG come from the germline V gene (reference sequence). CDR3 sequence (DNA): TGTGCCTGGGGACAGGGGGCTGTAGATACGCAGTATTTT. As protein: CAWGQGAVDTQYF.